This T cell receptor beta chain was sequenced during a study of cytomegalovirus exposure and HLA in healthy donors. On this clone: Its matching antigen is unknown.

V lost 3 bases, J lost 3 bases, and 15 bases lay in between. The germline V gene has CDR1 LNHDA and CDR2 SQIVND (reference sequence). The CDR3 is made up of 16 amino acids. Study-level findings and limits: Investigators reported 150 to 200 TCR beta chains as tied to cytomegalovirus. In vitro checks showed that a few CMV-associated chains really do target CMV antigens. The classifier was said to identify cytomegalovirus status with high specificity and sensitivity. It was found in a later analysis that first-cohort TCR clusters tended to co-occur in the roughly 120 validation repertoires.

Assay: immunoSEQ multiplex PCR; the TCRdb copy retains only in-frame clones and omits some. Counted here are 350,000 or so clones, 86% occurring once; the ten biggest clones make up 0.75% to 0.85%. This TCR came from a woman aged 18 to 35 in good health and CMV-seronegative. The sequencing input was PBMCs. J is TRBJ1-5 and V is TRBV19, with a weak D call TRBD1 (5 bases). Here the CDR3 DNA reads TGTGCCAGTAGTATGGTACATGGGGCCTCCAATCAGCCCCAGCATTTT. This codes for CASSMVHGASNQPQHF.